This T cell receptor (beta chain) was sequenced during a study of cytomegalovirus exposure and HLA in healthy donors. The CDR3 has 16 amino acids. Germline assignment: CDR1 MNHEY and CDR2 SMNVEV (reference sequence). Between the trimmed V and J ends, which lost 5 bases and 8 bases, there was a span of 19 bases. In the case of this clone: The antigen is undetermined.

Both 60 Vbeta primers and 13 Jbeta primers went into the PCR. Assay: immunoSEQ multiplex PCR; the TCRdb copy retains only in-frame clones and omits some. In total, the table holds about 140,000 clones. Study observations and caveats: Among TCR sequences, most were rare, though some public TCRs appeared in many donors. What was likely a sequencing artifact was a cluster of highly shared sequence variants. It was approximately 170 TCR beta chains that were listed as cytomegalovirus-associated. With further analysis later on, most CMV-associated TCR beta chains appeared HLA-restricted.

The clonotype originates from a young woman in good health and CMV-seronegative. The sequenced sample consisted of PBMCs. V usage is TRBV27 and J usage is TRBJ1-6, with D maybe TRBD1 (5 bases). As DNA, the CDR3 is TGTGCCAGCAGTCTCCTATCCAGGGCGGTGGATTCACCCCTCCACTTT. Translated, it gives CASSLLSRAVDSPLHF.